The clone carrying this TCR beta chain was picked up many times. Its target is not known. These data are taken from a study of T cells in Graves' hyperthyroidism and ophthalmopathy. Hyperthyroidism in the patients, aged 18 to 65, was newly diagnosed and under 2 months in duration. When hyperthyroidism was first diagnosed, the blood sample was taken, preceding any ophthalmopathy symptoms. Amplified regions were TCR beta CDR3 sequences from RNA transcripts. HTBI primers were used for first-round RT-PCR of the TCR CDR3. TCRdb itself ran the multiplex PCR reads through MiXCR, one entry per CDR3 protein. The sample comprises fewer than 500,000 distinct CDR3 sequences, roughly 14% of which are singletons, and less than 25% rests with the top ten. This CDR3 region has 16 residues. Germline-derived CDR1 and CDR2 are MNHNS and SASEGT. V gave up 3 bases and J gave up 5 bases, with 16 bases separating them. Findings and limits, study-wide: Blood also showed most of the thyroid clonotypes that were expanded above 0.001. Ophthalmopathy and stable hyperthyroidism were told apart by a 13 V-J model.

This chain joins TRBV6-1 and TRBJ2-2; weak D call: TRBD2 (5 bases). This TCR was sampled from a man in his thirties or forties with Graves' hyperthyroidism that later progressed to Graves' ophthalmopathy. What was sequenced was blood. The CDR3 region is CASSDWRVLGTGELFF. CDR3 bases: TGTGCCAGCAGTGATTGGCGGGTCCTGGGGACCGGGGAGCTGTTTTTT.